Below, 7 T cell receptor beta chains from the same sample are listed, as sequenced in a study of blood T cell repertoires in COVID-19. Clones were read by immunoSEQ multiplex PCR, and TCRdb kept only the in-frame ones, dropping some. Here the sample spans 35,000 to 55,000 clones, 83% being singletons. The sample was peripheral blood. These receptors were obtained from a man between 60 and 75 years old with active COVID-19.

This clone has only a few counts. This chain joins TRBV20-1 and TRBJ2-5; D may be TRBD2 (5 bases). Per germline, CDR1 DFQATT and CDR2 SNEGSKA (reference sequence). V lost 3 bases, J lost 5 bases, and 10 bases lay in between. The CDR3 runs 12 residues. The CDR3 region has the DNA TGCAGTGCTAGTCGGGGTCGGGAGACCCAGTACTTC. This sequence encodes CSASRGRETQYF.

The CDR3 protein is CASRPGQGGSPLHF. As DNA, the CDR3 is TGTGCCAGCAGGCCCGGACAGGGAGGTTCACCCCTCCACTTT. The chain joins TRBV28 to TRBJ1-6; the match to TRBD1 covers 8 bases. V shed 6 bases and J 9 bases; nucleotides not matched to a gene: 7. The CDR3 contains 14 residues. Per the germline V gene, CDR1 is MDHEN and CDR2 is SYDVKM. Combining the CDR3 with reference TRBV28 and TRBJ1-6 gives the whole variable domain DVKVTQSSRYLVKRTGEKVFLECVQDMDHENMFWYRQDPGLGLRLIYFSYDVKMKEKGDIPEGYSVSREKKERFSLILESASTNQTSMYLCASRPGQGGSPLHFGNGTRLTVT.

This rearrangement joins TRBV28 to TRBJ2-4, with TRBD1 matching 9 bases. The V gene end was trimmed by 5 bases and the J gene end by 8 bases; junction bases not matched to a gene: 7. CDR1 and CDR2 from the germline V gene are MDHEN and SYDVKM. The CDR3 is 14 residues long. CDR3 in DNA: TGTGCCAGCAGTGAACAGGGGGCGACGTACATTCAGTACTTC. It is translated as CASSEQGATYIQYF.

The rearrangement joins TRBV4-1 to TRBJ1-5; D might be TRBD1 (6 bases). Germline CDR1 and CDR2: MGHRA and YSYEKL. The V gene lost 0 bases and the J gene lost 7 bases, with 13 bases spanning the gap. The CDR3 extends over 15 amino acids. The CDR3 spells CASSQEPTGLQPQHF. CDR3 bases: TGCGCCAGCAGCCAAGAGCCCACAGGGTTGCAGCCCCAGCATTTT.

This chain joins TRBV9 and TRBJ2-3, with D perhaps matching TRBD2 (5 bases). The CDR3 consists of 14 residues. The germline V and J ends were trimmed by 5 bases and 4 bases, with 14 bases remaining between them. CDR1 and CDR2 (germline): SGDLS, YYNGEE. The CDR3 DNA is TGTGCCAGCAGTCCAGGAGGAACCGCAGATACGCAGTATTTT. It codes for CASSPGGTADTQYF.

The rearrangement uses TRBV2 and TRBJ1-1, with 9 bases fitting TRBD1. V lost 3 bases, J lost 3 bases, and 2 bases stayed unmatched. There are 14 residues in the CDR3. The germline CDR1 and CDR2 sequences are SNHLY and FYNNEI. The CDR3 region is CASSDRTGDTEAFF. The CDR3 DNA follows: TGTGCCAGCAGTGACCGGACAGGGGACACTGAAGCTTTCTTT.

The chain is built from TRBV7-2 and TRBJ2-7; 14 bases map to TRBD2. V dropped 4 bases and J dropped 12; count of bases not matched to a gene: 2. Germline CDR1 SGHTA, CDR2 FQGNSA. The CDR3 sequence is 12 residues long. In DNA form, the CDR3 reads TGTGCCAGCAGCTCCGGGACTAGCGGGAGGTACTTC. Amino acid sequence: CASSSGTSGRYF.